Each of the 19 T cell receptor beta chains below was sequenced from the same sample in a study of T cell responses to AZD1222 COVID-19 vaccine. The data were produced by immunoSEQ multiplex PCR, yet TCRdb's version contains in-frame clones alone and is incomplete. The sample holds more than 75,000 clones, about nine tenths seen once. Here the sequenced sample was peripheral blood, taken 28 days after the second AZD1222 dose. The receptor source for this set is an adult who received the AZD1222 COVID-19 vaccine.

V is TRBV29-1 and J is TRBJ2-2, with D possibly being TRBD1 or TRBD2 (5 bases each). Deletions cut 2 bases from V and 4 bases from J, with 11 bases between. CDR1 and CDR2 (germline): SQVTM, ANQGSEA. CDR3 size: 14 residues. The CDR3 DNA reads TGCAGCGTTGAACGGGACCAATCCACCGGGGAGCTGTTTTTT. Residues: CSVERDQSTGELFF.

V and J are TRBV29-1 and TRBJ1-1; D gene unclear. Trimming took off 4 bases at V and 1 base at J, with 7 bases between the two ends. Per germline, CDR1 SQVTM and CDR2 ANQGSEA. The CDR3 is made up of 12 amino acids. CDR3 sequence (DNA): TGCAGCGTTGGCTTGCAGAACACTGAAGCTTTCTTT. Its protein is CSVGLQNTEAFF.

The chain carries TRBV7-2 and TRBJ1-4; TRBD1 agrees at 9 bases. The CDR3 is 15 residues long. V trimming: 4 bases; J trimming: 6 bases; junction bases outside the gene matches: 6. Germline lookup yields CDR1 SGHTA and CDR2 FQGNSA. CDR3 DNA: TGTGCCAGCAGCTCACCGACAGGGGGGGATGAAAAACTGTTTTTT. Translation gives CASSSPTGGDEKLFF. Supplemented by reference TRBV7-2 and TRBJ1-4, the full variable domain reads GAGVSQSPSNKVTEKGKDVELRCDPISGHTALYWYRQSLGQGLEFLIYFQGNSAPDKSGLPSDRFSAERTGGSVSTLTIQRTQQEDSAVYLCASSSPTGGDEKLFFGSGTQLSVL.

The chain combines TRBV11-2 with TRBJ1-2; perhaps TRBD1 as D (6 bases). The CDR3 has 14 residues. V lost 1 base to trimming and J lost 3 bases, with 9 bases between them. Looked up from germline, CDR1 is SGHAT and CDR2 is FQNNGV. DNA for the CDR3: TGTGCCAGCAGCTTAGTACAGGGACACTATGGCTACACCTTC. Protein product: CASSLVQGHYGYTF.

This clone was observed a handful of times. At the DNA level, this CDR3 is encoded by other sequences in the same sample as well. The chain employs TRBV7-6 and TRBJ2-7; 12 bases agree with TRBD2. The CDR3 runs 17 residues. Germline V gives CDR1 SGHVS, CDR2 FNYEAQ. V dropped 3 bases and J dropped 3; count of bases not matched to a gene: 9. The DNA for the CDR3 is TGTGCCAGCAGCTTCCTAGCGGGGGGGGGATCCGGCTACGAGCAGTACTTC. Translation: CASSFLAGGGSGYEQYF.

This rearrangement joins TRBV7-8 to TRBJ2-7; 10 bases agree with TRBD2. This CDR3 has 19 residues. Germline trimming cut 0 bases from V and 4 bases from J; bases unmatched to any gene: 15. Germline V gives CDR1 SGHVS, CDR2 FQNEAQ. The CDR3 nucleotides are TGTGCCAGCAGCTTAGCGGGCTCGGGTAGCGGGGGGACTCGGTACGAGCAGTACTTC. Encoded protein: CASSLAGSGSGGTRYEQYF.

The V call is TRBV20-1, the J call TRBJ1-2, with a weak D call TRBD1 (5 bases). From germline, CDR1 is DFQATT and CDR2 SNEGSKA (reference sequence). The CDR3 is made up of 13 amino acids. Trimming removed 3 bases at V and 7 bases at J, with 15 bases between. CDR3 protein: CSASWQGEGGYTF. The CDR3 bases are TGCAGTGCTAGTTGGCAGGGAGAGGGTGGCTACACCTTC.

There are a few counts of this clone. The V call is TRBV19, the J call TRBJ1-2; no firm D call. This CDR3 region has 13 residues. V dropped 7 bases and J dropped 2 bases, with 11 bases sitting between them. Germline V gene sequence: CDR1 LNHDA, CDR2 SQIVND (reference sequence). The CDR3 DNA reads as TGTGCCAGTACCAAAACGGAAAACTATGGCTACACCTTC. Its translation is CASTKTENYGYTF.

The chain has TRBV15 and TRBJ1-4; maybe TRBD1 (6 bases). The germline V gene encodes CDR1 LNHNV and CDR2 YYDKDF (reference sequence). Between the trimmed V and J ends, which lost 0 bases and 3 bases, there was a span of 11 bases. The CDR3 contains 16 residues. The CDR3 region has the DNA TGTGCCACCAGCAGAGAAACCCGGGGGCCTAATGAAAAACTGTTTTTT. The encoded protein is CATSRETRGPNEKLFF.

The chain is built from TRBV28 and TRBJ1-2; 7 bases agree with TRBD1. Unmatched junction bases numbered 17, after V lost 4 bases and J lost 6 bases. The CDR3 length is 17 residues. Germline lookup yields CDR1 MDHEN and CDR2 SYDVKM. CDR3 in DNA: TGTGCCAGCAGTTCAACCCACAGCCAGGGGGTGTTCCATGGCTACACCTTC. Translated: CASSSTHSQGVFHGYTF.

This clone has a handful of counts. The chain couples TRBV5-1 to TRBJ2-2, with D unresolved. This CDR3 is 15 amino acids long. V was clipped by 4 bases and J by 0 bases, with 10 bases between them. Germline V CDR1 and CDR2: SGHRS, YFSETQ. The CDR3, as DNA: TGCGCCAGCAGCGTACTAATTTCGAACACCGGGGAGCTGTTTTTT. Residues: CASSVLISNTGELFF.

CDR3 DNA sequence: TGCAGTGCCAGGGGCGGGGACCGCTACACCTTC. This encodes CSARGGDRYTF. The chain has TRBV20-1 and TRBJ1-2; D is possibly TRBD1 (6 bases). The ends were cut back, 6 bases at V and 9 bases at J, with 14 bases in the middle. The CDR3 consists of 11 residues. CDR1 is DFQATT, CDR2 SNEGSKA, per germline (reference sequence).

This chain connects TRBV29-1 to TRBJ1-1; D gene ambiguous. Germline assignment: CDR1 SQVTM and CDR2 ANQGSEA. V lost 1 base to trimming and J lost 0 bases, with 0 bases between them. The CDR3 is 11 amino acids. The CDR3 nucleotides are TGCAGCGTTGAAGTGAACACTGAAGCTTTCTTT. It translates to CSVEVNTEAFF.

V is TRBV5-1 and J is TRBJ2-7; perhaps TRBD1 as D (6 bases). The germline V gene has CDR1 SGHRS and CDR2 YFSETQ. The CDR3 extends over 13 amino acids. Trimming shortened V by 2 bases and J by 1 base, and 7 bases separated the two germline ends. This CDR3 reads CASSLRGSYEQYF. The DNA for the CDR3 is TGCGCCAGCAGCTTAAGGGGGTCCTACGAGCAGTACTTC.

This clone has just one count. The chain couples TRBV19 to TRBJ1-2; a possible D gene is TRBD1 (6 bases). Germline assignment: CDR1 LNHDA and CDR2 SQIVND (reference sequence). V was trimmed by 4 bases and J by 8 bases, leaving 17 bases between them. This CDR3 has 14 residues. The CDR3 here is CASSTSRARGGYTF. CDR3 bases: TGTGCCAGTAGTACTAGCCGGGCCAGGGGAGGCTACACCTTC.

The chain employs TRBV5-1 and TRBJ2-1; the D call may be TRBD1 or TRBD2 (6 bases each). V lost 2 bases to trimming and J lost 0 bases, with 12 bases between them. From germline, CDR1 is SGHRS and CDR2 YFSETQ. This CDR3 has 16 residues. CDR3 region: CASSLGGGSSYNEQFF. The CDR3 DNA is TGCGCCAGCAGCTTAGGAGGGGGATCCTCCTACAATGAGCAGTTCTTC.

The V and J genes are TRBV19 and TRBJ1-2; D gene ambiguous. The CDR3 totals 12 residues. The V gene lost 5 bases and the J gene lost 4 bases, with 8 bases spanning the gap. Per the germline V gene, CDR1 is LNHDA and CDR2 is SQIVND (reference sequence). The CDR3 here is CASSQELYGYTF. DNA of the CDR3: TGTGCCAGTAGTCAGGAACTCTATGGCTACACCTTC.

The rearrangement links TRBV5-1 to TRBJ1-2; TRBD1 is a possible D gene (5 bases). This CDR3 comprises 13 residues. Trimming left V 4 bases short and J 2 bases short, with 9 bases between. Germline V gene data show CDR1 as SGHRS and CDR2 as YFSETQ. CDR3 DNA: TGCGCCAGCAGCCGGGGGGAGAACTATGGCTACACCTTC. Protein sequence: CASSRGENYGYTF.

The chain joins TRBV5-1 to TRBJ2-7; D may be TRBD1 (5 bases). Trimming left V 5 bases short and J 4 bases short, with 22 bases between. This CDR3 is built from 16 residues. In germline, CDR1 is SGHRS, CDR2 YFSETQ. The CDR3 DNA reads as TGCGCCAGCAGTCCCCCCTGGGGCGCTCTGGGATACGAGCAGTACTTC. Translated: CASSPPWGALGYEQYF.